Described below is a single TCR beta chain sequence and its context. The CDR3 is 16 residues long. V was pared by 3 bases and J by 0 bases, with 4 bases of the junction left unmatched. The germline CDR1 and CDR2 sequences are SGDLS and YYNGEE. The source of the sample is a study of blood T cells in healthy people across ages. The authors ran a second PCR of roughly 6 to 12 cycles using a sample-barcoded 5' primer and a J-beta primer mix. In TCRdb, the 5' RACE reads were re-called with MiXCR into one record per CDR3 protein. Of more than 800,000 distinct CDR3 sequences listed, more than 40% are singletons.

This clonotype was sampled from a woman aged 60-75 years in good health. V gene TRBV9 combines with J gene TRBJ2-1; 9 bases match TRBD2. Sequenced: blood. The CDR3 region is CASSDTAGGSYNEQFF. Here the CDR3 DNA reads TGTGCCAGCAGCGACACAGCGGGAGGCTCCTACAATGAGCAGTTCTTC.